This is a list of T cell receptor beta chains from one sample in a study of a mutant IDH1 vaccine in newly diagnosed glioma. No antigen has been assigned to these receptors. Using immunoSEQ multiplex PCR, the repertoire was profiled, and TCRdb retains in-frame clones only, with some absent. The sample contains tens of thousands of clones, around four fifths of which appear only once. The sequencing used PBMCs, collected from a glioma patient whose treatment included an IDH1 peptide vaccine. The receptors derive from a man between 25 and 39 years old with glioma. CDR3s include the opening cysteine and the closing phenylalanine or tryptophan. The D gene is left open where the match is weak. Clone size appears in some rows only: once, few, many, or a class for an expanded clone.

NA | TRBJ2-3 | NA | TRBV4-2 | TGTGCCAGCAGCCAAGAAAGCATCCGGACAGATACGCAGTATTTT | CASSQESIRTDTQYF
NA | TRBJ2-1 | NA | TRBV19 | TGTGCCAGTACCCCCCGGGTAGAAAGGACGGGTAATGAGCAGTTCTTC | CASTPRVERTGNEQFF
NA | TRBJ2-3 | NA | TRBV7-2 | TGTGCCAGCAGCCCGGAGGGCGGGGCATGGGATACGCAGTATTTT | CASSPEGGAWDTQYF
NA | TRBJ2-7 | NA | TRBV7-9 | TGTGCCAGCAGCTTAGTCCAGGAATCCTACGAGCAGTACTTC | CASSLVQESYEQYF
NA | TRBJ1-5 | NA | TRBV19 | TGTGCCAGTAGTTTTAAGGGGGACAATCAGCCCCAGCATTTT | CASSFKGDNQPQHF
NA | TRBJ2-3 | NA | TRBV10-1 | TGCGCCAGCAGTCGGGACAGCACAGATACGCAGTATTTT | CASSRDSTDTQYF
few | TRBJ1-1 | TRBD1 | TRBV2 | TGTGCCAGCAGGGGACAGGGGAGTAGCACTGAAGCTTTCTTT | CASRGQGSSTEAFF
NA | TRBJ1-4 | NA | TRBV5-4 | TGTGCCAGCAGCGCCCCTAGGAACGAAAAACTGTTTTTT | CASSAPRNEKLFF
NA | TRBJ2-1 | NA | TRBV14 | TGTGCCAGCAGCCAAATTGGTGATGAGCAGTTCTTC | CASSQIGDEQFF
NA | TRBJ1-2 | NA | TRBV5-5 | TGTGCCAGCAGCCGCGGGGAAGGGAAGGGGCTTTATGGCTACACCTTC | CASSRGEGKGLYGYTF
NA | TRBJ1-5 | TRBD1 | TRBV19 | TGTGCCAGTAGTATGATGGGACAGGTCCGGGTTCAGCCCCAGCATTTT | CASSMMGQVRVQPQHF
NA | TRBJ1-1 | NA | TRBV2 | TGTGCCAGCAGTGAAAGGGAAATGAACACTGAAGCTTTCTTT | CASSEREMNTEAFF
NA | TRBJ2-5 | NA | TRBV19 | TGTGCCAGTAGCGAGTCTGTCTTTCCGAGAGAGACCCAGTACTTC | CASSESVFPRETQYF
NA | TRBJ1-2 | NA | TRBV6-5 | TGTGCCAGCAGTTACAGACAGCACTATGGCTACACCTTC | CASSYRQHYGYTF
NA | TRBJ2-3 | NA | TRBV25-1 | TGTGCCAGCAGTGAGGCGGGAAGGGACACAGATACGCAGTATTTT | CASSEAGRDTDTQYF
NA | TRBJ2-5 | NA | TRBV4-1 | TGCGCCAGCAGCCACGGAGGGTTTTCTCGGGAGACCCAGTACTTC | CASSHGGFSRETQYF
NA | TRBJ2-2 | NA | TRBV27 | TGTGCCAGCAGTCCAACCTTGAACACCGGGGAGCTGTTTTTT | CASSPTLNTGELFF